Included here is one T cell receptor (beta chain) sequence, with context. This entry belongs to a study of shared clonotypes between healthy human individuals. CD45RO-negative cells were positively selected for CCR7, leaving out terminally differentiated effector memory CD45RA+ cells. Sorted-subset replicate PCRs used 200 ng of genomic DNA. This amount corresponded to 25,000 to 30,000 T cell genomes. Method: immunoSEQ multiplex PCR; TCRdb's copy keeps in-frame clones and lacks some. The table includes around 2,000,000 clones, about 95% detected once. V lost 0 bases and J lost 0, with 11 bases in between. The CDR3 spans 16 residues. Germline values: CDR1 SEHNR, CDR2 FQNEAQ (reference sequence).

The chain carries TRBV7-9 and TRBJ1-2; no clear D gene. The sample taken for sequencing was naive CD8+ T cells sorted from blood. The sequence was collected from a man between 18 and 29 years old in good health. The CDR3 sequence: CASSLAAEGPNYGYTF. DNA for the CDR3: TGTGCCAGCAGCTTAGCAGCGGAGGGTCCTAACTATGGCTACACCTTC.